The rows below give T cell receptor beta chains drawn from one sample of a study of blood T cell repertoires in COVID-19. Profiled with immunoSEQ multiplex PCR; TCRdb holds only in-frame clones, not every one. The sample has approximately 210,000 clones; 80% to 90% are singletons. Specimen: peripheral blood. Receptors originate from a woman between 70 and 85 years old with active or convalescent COVID-19. Both conserved end residues are part of each CDR3. The D gene is left open where the match is weak. Not every row has a clone size; where given, it reads once, few, many or a size class.

size: .
J: TRBJ2-7
D: TRBD2
V: TRBV19
DNA: TGTGCCAGTAGTGAGCGGGGTAACAACGAGCAGTACTTC
CDR3: CASSERGNNEQYF

size: .
J: TRBJ2-3
D: TRBD2
V: TRBV27
DNA: TGTGCCAGCAGTGGATTTATTCTAGCGGGAGCTACAGATACGCAGTATTTT
CDR3: CASSGFILAGATDTQYF

size: .
J: TRBJ2-7
D: .
V: TRBV28
DNA: TGTGCCAGCAGTTTATTTCGGGGGACCTACGAGCAGTACTTC
CDR3: CASSLFRGTYEQYF

size: .
J: TRBJ2-7
D: TRBD1
V: TRBV9
DNA: TGTGCCAGCAGGGACAGGGCGGAATGGCAGTACTTC
CDR3: CASRDRAEWQYF

size: once
J: TRBJ2-3
D: TRBD2
V: TRBV7-6
DNA: TGTGCCAGCAGCCAACAGCGGCGGGAGGTCACAGATACGCAGTATTTT
CDR3: CASSQQRREVTDTQYF

size: .
J: TRBJ1-5
D: .
V: TRBV27
DNA: TGTGCCAGCAGACCTACAGGGAGCAATCAGCCCCAGCATTTT
CDR3: CASRPTGSNQPQHF

size: once
J: TRBJ2-7
D: .
V: TRBV19
DNA: TGTGCCAGTCAGGAGGGTTCTAGCGAGCAGTACTTC
CDR3: CASQEGSSEQYF

size: .
J: TRBJ2-7
D: .
V: TRBV4-1
DNA: TGCGCCAGCAGCCTTACAGGGTTGGGGGGGTCCTACGAGCAGTACTTC
CDR3: CASSLTGLGGSYEQYF

size: .
J: TRBJ1-3
D: TRBD1
V: TRBV5-6
DNA: TGTGCCAGCAGCTCCGTCGGACAGGGGGCCACAGGAAACACCATATATTTT
CDR3: CASSSVGQGATGNTIYF

size: .
J: TRBJ1-2
D: TRBD1
V: TRBV5-4
DNA: TGTGCCAGCAACCTACAGGGGGCCCGTGGCTACACCTTC
CDR3: CASNLQGARGYTF

size: .
J: TRBJ2-3
D: .
V: TRBV28
DNA: TGTACCAGCAGTCTGTATAGCGGAACTAGCACAGATACGCAGTATTTT
CDR3: CTSSLYSGTSTDTQYF

size: .
J: TRBJ2-5
D: .
V: TRBV5-1
DNA: TGCGCCAGCAGCTTGGCTGGCGGACAAGAGACCCAGTACTTC
CDR3: CASSLAGGQETQYF

size: .
J: TRBJ2-7
D: .
V: TRBV6-1
DNA: TGTGCCAGCAGTGACAGGTACGAGCAGTACTTC
CDR3: CASSDRYEQYF

size: many
J: TRBJ2-1
D: TRBD2
V: TRBV7-3
DNA: TGTGCCAGCAGCTTACTCCGGACCGGGACTAGCGGGAATAGTGAGCAGTTCTTC
CDR3: CASSLLRTGTSGNSEQFF

size: .
J: TRBJ1-1
D: TRBD1
V: TRBV19
DNA: TGTGCCAGTAGTTGGGGGACAGGGGGCACTGAAGCTTTCTTT
CDR3: CASSWGTGGTEAFF

size: .
J: TRBJ2-7
D: .
V: TRBV28
DNA: TGTGCCAGCGTCCAGGGTAGCCCCTACGAGCAGTACTTC
CDR3: CASVQGSPYEQYF

size: .
J: TRBJ2-7
D: .
V: TRBV6-5
DNA: TGTGCCAGCAGTTACTCATATCGACAGTCCTACGAGCAGTACTTC
CDR3: CASSYSYRQSYEQYF

size: .
J: TRBJ2-3
D: .
V: TRBV21-1
DNA: TGTGCCAGGACTCGACTAGCGGGAGGGAGCACAGATACGCAGTATTTT
CDR3: CARTRLAGGSTDTQYF

size: .
J: TRBJ1-6
D: .
V: TRBV18
DNA: TGTGCCAGCTCCGTGAGCTCCTATAATTCACCCCTCCACTTT
CDR3: CASSVSSYNSPLHF

size: .
J: TRBJ2-3
D: TRBD2
V: TRBV11-2
DNA: TGTGCCAGCAGCTTGAGCGGGAGGGCCGCAACAGATACGCAGTATTTT
CDR3: CASSLSGRAATDTQYF

size: .
J: TRBJ2-7
D: .
V: TRBV5-6
DNA: TGTGCCAGCAGCCTCTCGACACTCTACGAGCAGTACTTC
CDR3: CASSLSTLYEQYF

size: .
J: TRBJ1-1
D: TRBD1
V: TRBV18
DNA: TGTGCCAGCTCACTGGACAGGGCGAACACTGAAGCTTTCTTT
CDR3: CASSLDRANTEAFF

size: .
J: TRBJ1-5
D: TRBD1
V: TRBV5-5
DNA: TGTGCCAGCAGCCTTGGACAGGGCTGGCGACAGCCCCAGCATTTT
CDR3: CASSLGQGWRQPQHF

size: .
J: TRBJ2-1
D: TRBD2
V: TRBV2
DNA: TGTGCCAGCAGTGAACTTGCTAGCGGGAGCCCCTACAATGAGCAGTTCTTC
CDR3: CASSELASGSPYNEQFF

size: .
J: TRBJ2-5
D: TRBD1
V: TRBV14
DNA: TGTGCCAGCAGCCAAGGGCAGGGGGAGCCCCAAGAGACCCAGTACTTC
CDR3: CASSQGQGEPQETQYF

size: .
J: TRBJ2-6
D: .
V: TRBV7-9
DNA: TGTGCCAGCAGCTTAATTAACAGAAAAACCTCTGGGGCCAACGTCCTGACTTTC
CDR3: CASSLINRKTSGANVLTF

size: .
J: TRBJ2-1
D: .
V: TRBV27
DNA: TGTGCCAGCAGTATGACATCCAGGGCCTGGATCACCAATGAGCAGTTCTTC
CDR3: CASSMTSRAWITNEQFF

size: .
J: TRBJ2-7
D: .
V: TRBV19
DNA: TGTGCCAGTAGCCCCGACAGGAGGACATCCTACGAGCAGTACTTC
CDR3: CASSPDRRTSYEQYF

size: .
J: TRBJ2-5
D: TRBD2
V: TRBV19
DNA: TGTGCCAGTAGTCGGACTAGCGGAGTGACACAAGAGACCCAGTACTTC
CDR3: CASSRTSGVTQETQYF

size: .
J: TRBJ2-3
D: TRBD2
V: TRBV19
DNA: TGTGCCAGCCGGGGACTAGCGGGAGATGAAGATACGCAGTATTTT
CDR3: CASRGLAGDEDTQYF

size: .
J: TRBJ1-3
D: .
V: TRBV28
DNA: TGTGCCAGCAGTCTTCTCTCCGGGAGTCGCTCTGGAAACACCATATATTTT
CDR3: CASSLLSGSRSGNTIYF

size: .
J: TRBJ2-7
D: .
V: TRBV7-9
DNA: TGTGCCAGCAGCCTTAGTGGCGGATTACGAGAGCAGTACTTC
CDR3: CASSLSGGLREQYF

size: once
J: TRBJ2-3
D: TRBD2
V: TRBV7-9
DNA: TGTGCCAGCAGCCCCCGGGGCGGGAGTTTAACAGATACGCAGTATTTT
CDR3: CASSPRGGSLTDTQYF

size: .
J: TRBJ2-3
D: .
V: TRBV6-5
DNA: TGTGCCAGCATCTTGACTGCTCTATCAAGGGATACGCAGTATTTT
CDR3: CASILTALSRDTQYF

size: few
J: TRBJ2-3
D: .
V: TRBV11-2
DNA: TGTGCCAGCAGCTTAGATGTCAGGGACACAGATACGCAGTATTTT
CDR3: CASSLDVRDTDTQYF

size: .
J: TRBJ2-1
D: TRBD2
V: TRBV5-4
DNA: TGTGCCAGCAGGACTAGCGGGAGGGCCAGGGAGCAGTTCTTC
CDR3: CASRTSGRAREQFF

size: few
J: TRBJ2-7
D: TRBD1
V: TRBV18
DNA: TGTGCCAGCTCACCGCTATACCGGGACAGGGTATCCGAGCAGTACTTC
CDR3: CASSPLYRDRVSEQYF

size: .
J: TRBJ2-5
D: .
V: TRBV5-1
DNA: TGCGCCAGCAGCTTGTCAACAGGGAAAGAGACCCAGTACTTC
CDR3: CASSLSTGKETQYF

size: .
J: TRBJ2-1
D: .
V: TRBV25-1
DNA: TGTGCCAGCAGTGAATCAAGGAGCTCCTACAATGAGCAGTTCTTC
CDR3: CASSESRSSYNEQFF

size: .
J: TRBJ2-7
D: TRBD2
V: TRBV30
DNA: TGTGCCTGGAGGGCCGCCTGGGAGGGGCGGGTGGAGCAGTACTTC
CDR3: CAWRAAWEGRVEQYF

size: .
J: TRBJ2-7
D: .
V: TRBV5-1
DNA: TGCGCCAGCAGCTTGGGCCAGAACTCCTACGAGCAGTACTTC
CDR3: CASSLGQNSYEQYF

size: .
J: TRBJ1-2
D: TRBD1
V: TRBV15
DNA: TGTGCCACCAGCAGAGAGATTGCCCTGGACAGGCATGGCTACACCTTC
CDR3: CATSREIALDRHGYTF

size: .
J: TRBJ2-1
D: .
V: TRBV21-1
DNA: TGTGCCAGCAGCAAGACGGGACAGCCTTACAATGAGCAGTTCTTC
CDR3: CASSKTGQPYNEQFF

size: .
J: TRBJ2-1
D: TRBD1
V: TRBV19
DNA: TGTGCCAGTAGTTCCTATCAACGGGACAGGGTTGGATATGAGCAGTTCTTC
CDR3: CASSSYQRDRVGYEQFF

size: .
J: TRBJ2-7
D: TRBD1
V: TRBV19
DNA: TGTGCCAGTAGTGCGGGACAGGGATTCTCCTACGAGCAGTACTTC
CDR3: CASSAGQGFSYEQYF

size: .
J: TRBJ1-2
D: TRBD1
V: TRBV2
DNA: TGTGCCAGCAGTGGGACAGGGAGATTAGTCTATGGCTACACCTTC
CDR3: CASSGTGRLVYGYTF

size: .
J: TRBJ2-1
D: .
V: TRBV9
DNA: TGTGCCAGCAGCGTAGGGGGGCACAGCTCCTACAATGAGCAGTTCTTC
CDR3: CASSVGGHSSYNEQFF

size: once
J: TRBJ2-2
D: TRBD2
V: TRBV6-6
DNA: TGTGCCAGCAGCCGTGGACTAGTATCGTCCGGGGAGCTGTTTTTT
CDR3: CASSRGLVSSGELFF

size: .
J: TRBJ1-2
D: .
V: TRBV2
DNA: TGTGCCAGCAGTGAAGCGCTTGCAGTTGGTGGCTACACCTTC
CDR3: CASSEALAVGGYTF

size: .
J: TRBJ1-2
D: TRBD1
V: TRBV13
DNA: TGTGCCAGCAGCCCGGGACAGGGTATCTATGGCTACACCTTC
CDR3: CASSPGQGIYGYTF

size: once
J: TRBJ1-1
D: TRBD1
V: TRBV18
DNA: TGTGCCAGCTCACCGCTTGGACAGGGCGGCACTGAAGCTTTCTTT
CDR3: CASSPLGQGGTEAFF